A single T cell receptor beta chain is shown here with its context. The target antigen is unknown. V was pared by 0 bases and J by 7 bases, with 8 bases of the junction left unmatched. The germline CDR1 and CDR2 sequences are SGHNT and YYREEE (reference sequence). The CDR3 is 16 residues long. The data were taken from a study of radiotherapy plus CTLA-4 blockade in lung cancer. Background on the study: Objective responses were recorded in around a sixth of patients, with disease control recorded in about 29%.

Here immunoSEQ multiplex PCR was the method, and the copy in TCRdb shows in-frame clones only, minus some. The data hold tens of thousands of clones, with 77% observed a single time. Study-level findings and limits: Blood TCR clones of tumor origin expanded after radiotherapy plus ipilimumab.

Chemo-refractory metastatic non-small-cell lung cancer patients received focal radiation with ipilimumab CTLA-4 blockade. The chain has TRBV5-4 and TRBJ2-1; 9 positions match TRBD2. The receptor's source is a human donor with non-small cell lung cancer whose response to radiotherapy plus ipilimumab could not be evaluated. Sequenced here: peripheral blood, sampled from a patient treated with radiotherapy plus ipilimumab. CDR3 residues: CASSLGGGGGWNEQFF. The CDR3 nucleotides read TGTGCCAGCAGCTTGGGTGGCGGGGGGGGCTGGAATGAGCAGTTCTTC.